This TCR beta chain emerged from a study of vaccination effects on CD4 cells after COVID-19. General study results and limits: Marked contraction was observed in infection-induced and vaccine-induced clones late after vaccination.

In the ViraFEST assay, antigen-specific CD4+ clonotypes were identified by expansion after peptide-pool stimulation. Culture proceeded for approximately nine days, and CD4+ T cells were then isolated. Two-dose vaccination with either BNT162b2 or mRNA-1273 was given to the participants. Concerning this clone: The target antigen is unknown.

Trimming removed 7 bases from V and 5 bases from J; junction bases left unmatched: 6. Germline V gene sequence: CDR1 SQVTM, CDR2 ANQGSEA. This CDR3 spans 12 amino acids. Profiled with immunoSEQ multiplex PCR; TCRdb holds only in-frame clones, not every one. This table has some 61,000 clones, 76% appearing once. The genes are TRBV29-1 and TRBJ1-2; 8 bases match TRBD1. The material was CD4+ T cells from PBMCs cultured with HCoV-OC43 spike peptides, obtained after COVID-19 vaccination. Subset here: HCoV-OC43 spike overlapping peptide pool stimulation. This clonotype was sampled from a human donor who received a COVID-19 vaccine. CDR3 protein: CSAGRQGYGYTF. CDR3 nucleotides: TGCAGCGCCGGAAGACAGGGGTATGGCTACACCTTC.